This TCR beta chain emerged from a study of shared clonotypes between healthy human individuals. The CDR3 has 14 amino acids. V lost 6 bases, J lost 6 bases, and 18 bases lay in between. Germline V lookup: CDR1 LNHDA, CDR2 SQIVND (reference sequence). Only in-frame clones appear in the TCRdb table, and some are missing; sequencing was by immunoSEQ multiplex PCR. The table has about 1.5 million clones, nearly 99% seen once. This clone appeared once. Sequenced input: naive CD4+ T cells sorted from blood. Subset given: CD45RA+ positively selected. The rearrangement links TRBV19 to TRBJ2-7, with D possibly being TRBD1 or TRBD2 (5 bases each). The sequence came from a man aged 25-45 years in good health. CDR3 DNA sequence: TGTGCCAGTAGCGCGGACACGGAGGTCTCCGAGCAGTACTTC. As protein: CASSADTEVSEQYF.